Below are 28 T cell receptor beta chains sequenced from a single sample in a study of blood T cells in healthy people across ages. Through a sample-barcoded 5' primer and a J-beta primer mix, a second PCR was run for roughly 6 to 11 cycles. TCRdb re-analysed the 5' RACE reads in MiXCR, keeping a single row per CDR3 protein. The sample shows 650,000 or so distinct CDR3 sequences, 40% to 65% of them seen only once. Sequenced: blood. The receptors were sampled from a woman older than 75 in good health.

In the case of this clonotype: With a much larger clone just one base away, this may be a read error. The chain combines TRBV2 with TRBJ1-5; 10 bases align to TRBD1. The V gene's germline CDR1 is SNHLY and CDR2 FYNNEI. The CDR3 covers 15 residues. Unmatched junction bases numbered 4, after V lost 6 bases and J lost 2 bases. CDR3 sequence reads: CASRGQGWGNQPQHF. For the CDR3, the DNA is TGTGCCAGCAGGGGACAGGGGTGGGGCAATCAGCCCCAGCATTTT.

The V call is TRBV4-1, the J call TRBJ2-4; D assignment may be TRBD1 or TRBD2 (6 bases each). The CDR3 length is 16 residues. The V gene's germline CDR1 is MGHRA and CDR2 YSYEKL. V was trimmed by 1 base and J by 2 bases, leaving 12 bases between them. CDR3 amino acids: CASSQGPGATKNIQYF. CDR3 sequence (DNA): TGCGCCAGCAGCCAAGGGCCGGGGGCGACCAAAAACATTCAGTACTTC.

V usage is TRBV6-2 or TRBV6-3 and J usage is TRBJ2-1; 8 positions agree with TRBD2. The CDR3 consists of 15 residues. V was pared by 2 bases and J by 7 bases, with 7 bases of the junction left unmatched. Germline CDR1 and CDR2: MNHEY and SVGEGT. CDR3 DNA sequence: TGTGCCAGCAGTTACAGTCGGCGGGGGGCGAATGAGCAGTTCTTC. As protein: CASSYSRRGANEQFF.

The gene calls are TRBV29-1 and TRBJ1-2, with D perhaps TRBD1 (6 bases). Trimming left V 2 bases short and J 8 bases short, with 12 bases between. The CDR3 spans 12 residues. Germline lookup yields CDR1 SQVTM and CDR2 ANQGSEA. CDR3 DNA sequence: TGCAGCGTTGAACCAACAGGGAAAGGCTACACCTTC. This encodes CSVEPTGKGYTF.

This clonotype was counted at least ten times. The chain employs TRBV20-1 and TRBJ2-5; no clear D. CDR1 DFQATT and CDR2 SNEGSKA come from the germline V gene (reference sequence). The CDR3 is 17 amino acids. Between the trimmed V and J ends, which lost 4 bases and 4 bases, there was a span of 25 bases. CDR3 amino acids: CSAIDKIIGSGRETQYF. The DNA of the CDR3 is TGCAGTGCTATCGATAAGATCATAGGGTCAGGTCGAGAGACCCAGTACTTC.

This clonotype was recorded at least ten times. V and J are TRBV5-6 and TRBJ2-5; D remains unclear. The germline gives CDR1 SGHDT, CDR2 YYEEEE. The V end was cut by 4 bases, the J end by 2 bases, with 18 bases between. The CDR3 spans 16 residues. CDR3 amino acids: CASSGLWASGQETQYF. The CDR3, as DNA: TGTGCCAGCAGCGGCCTTTGGGCGTCTGGGCAAGAGACCCAGTACTTC.

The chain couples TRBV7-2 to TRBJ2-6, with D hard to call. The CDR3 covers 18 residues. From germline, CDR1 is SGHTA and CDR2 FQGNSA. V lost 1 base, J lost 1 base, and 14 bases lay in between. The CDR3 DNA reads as TGTGCCAGCAGCTTAGGAGGCAAGGTGGGGTCTGGGGCCAACGTCCTGACTTTC. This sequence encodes CASSLGGKVGSGANVLTF.

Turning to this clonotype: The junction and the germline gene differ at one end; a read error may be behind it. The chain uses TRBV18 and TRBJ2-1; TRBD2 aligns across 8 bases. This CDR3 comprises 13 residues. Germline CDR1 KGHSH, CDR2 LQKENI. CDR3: CASSPGSSGERFF. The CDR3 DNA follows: TGTGCCAGCTCACCTGGGAGTAGCGGGGAGCGGTTCTTC. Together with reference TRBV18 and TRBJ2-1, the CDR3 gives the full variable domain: NAGVMQNPRHLVRRRGQEARLRCSPMKGHSHVYWYRQLPEEGLKFMVYLQKENIIDESGMPKERFSAEFPKEGPSILRIQQVVRGDSAAYFCASSPGSSGERFFGPGTRLTVL.

The CDR3 region is CAISDDGGGETQYF. CDR3 bases: TGTGCCATCAGCGACGACGGCGGGGGGGAGACCCAGTACTTC. The gene calls are TRBV10-3 and TRBJ2-5; 8 nucleotides match TRBD2. Germline V gene data show CDR1 as ENHRY and CDR2 as SYGVKD. V shed 6 bases, J shed 5 bases, and the junction held 8 bases outside the gene matches. This CDR3 is built from 14 residues.

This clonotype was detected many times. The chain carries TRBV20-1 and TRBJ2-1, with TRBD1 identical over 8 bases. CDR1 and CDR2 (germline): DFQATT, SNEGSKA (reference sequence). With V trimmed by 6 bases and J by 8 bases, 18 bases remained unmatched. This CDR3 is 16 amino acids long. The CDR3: CSARVVAQGGQHEQFF. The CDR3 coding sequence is TGCAGTGCCAGGGTAGTTGCACAGGGGGGCCAGCATGAGCAGTTCTTC.

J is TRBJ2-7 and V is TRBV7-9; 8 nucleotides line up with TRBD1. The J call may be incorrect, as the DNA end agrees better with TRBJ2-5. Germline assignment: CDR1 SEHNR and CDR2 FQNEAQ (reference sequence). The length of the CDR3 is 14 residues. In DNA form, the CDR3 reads TGTGCCAGCAGCAAGGACAGGGAGCGGGAGACCCAGTACTTC. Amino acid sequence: CASSKDRERETQYF.

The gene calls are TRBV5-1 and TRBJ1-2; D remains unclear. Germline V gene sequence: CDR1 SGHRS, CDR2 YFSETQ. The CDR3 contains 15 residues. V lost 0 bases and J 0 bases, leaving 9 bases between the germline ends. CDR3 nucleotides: TGCGCCAGCAGCTTGGGGCATCTTGCTAACTATGGCTACACCTTC. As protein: CASSLGHLANYGYTF.

The CDR3 nucleotides are TGTGCCAGCAGCTTAGGCACGGGGGACTCTGGAAACACCATATATTTT. This translates into CASSLGTGDSGNTIYF. This sequence joins TRBV7-2 and TRBJ1-3, with D perhaps matching TRBD1 (5 bases). Per the germline V gene, CDR1 is SGHTA and CDR2 is FQGNSA. V gave up 1 base and J gave up 0 bases, with 10 bases separating them. This CDR3 has 16 residues. The variable domain in full, completed from reference TRBV7-2 and TRBJ1-3, reads GAGVSQSPSNKVTEKGKDVELRCDPISGHTALYWYRQSLGQGLEFLIYFQGNSAPDKSGLPSDRFSAERTGGSVSTLTIQRTQQEDSAVYLCASSLGTGDSGNTIYFGEGSWLTVV.

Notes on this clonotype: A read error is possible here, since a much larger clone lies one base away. The CDR3 reads CAFTQGGTEKLFF. DNA of the CDR3: TGTGCCTTCACCCAGGGGGGGACTGAAAAACTGTTTTTT. V is TRBV10-3 and J is TRBJ1-4; 7 nucleotides agree with TRBD1. With 11 bases clipped from V and 7 bases from J, the junction kept 10 bases outside the gene matches. The CDR3 totals 13 residues. Per germline, CDR1 ENHRY and CDR2 SYGVKD.

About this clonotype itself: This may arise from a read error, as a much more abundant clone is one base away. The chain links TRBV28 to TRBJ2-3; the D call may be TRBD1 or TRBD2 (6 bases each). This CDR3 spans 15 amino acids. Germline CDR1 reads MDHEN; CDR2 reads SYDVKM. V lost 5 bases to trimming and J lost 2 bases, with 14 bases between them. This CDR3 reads CASSRPRGATDTQYF. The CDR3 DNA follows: TGTGCCAGCAGTCGCCCTAGGGGGGCCACAGATACGCAGTATTTT.

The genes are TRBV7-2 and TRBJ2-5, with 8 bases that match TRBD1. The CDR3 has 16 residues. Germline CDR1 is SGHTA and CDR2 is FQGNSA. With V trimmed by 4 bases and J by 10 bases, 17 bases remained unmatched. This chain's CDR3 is CASSSGGGGRGQVQYF. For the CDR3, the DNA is TGTGCCAGCAGCTCAGGAGGAGGAGGCAGGGGGCAGGTCCAGTACTTC.

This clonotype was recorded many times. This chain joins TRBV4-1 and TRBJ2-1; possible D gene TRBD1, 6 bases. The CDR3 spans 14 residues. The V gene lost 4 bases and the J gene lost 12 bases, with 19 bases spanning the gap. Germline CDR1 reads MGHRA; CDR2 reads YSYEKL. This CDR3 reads CASSRVGGRMLQFF. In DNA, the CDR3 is TGCGCCAGCAGCCGAGTAGGGGGACGCATGTTGCAGTTCTTC.

The CDR3 loop is CASSYAGSGQYF. The CDR3 DNA sequence: TGTGCCAGCAGTTACGCGGGGTCCGGGCAGTACTTC. This chain links TRBV6-2 or TRBV6-3 with TRBJ2-5; a weak D match, TRBD2 (6 bases). Trimming cost V 2 bases and J 11 bases, with 12 bases left between them. Germline V CDR1 and CDR2: MNHEY, SVGEGT. This CDR3 contains 12 residues.

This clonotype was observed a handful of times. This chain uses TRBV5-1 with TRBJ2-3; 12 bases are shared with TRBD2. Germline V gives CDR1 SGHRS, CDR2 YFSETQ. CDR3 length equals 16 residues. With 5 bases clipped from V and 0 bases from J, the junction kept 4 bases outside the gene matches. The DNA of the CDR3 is TGCGCCAGCAGACAAGGGACTAGCGGGAGCACAGATACGCAGTATTTT. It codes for CASRQGTSGSTDTQYF. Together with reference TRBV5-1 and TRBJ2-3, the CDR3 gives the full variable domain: KAGVTQTPRYLIKTRGQQVTLSCSPISGHRSVSWYQQTPGQGLQFLFEYFSETQRNKGNFPGRFSGRQFSNSRSEMNVSTLELGDSALYLCASRQGTSGSTDTQYFGPGTRLTVL.

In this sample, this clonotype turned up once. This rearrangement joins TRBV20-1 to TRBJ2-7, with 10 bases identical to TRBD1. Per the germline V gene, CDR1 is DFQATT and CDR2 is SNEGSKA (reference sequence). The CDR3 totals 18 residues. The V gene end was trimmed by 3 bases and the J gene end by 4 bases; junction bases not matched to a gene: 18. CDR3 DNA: TGCAGTGCTAGGACTTTAGGGACAGGGGATTTAGCGCCGTACGAGCAGTACTTC. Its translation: CSARTLGTGDLAPYEQYF.

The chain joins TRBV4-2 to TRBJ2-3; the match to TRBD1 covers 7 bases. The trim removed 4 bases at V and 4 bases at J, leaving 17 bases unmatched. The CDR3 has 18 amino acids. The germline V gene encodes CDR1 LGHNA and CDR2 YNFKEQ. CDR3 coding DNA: TGTGCCAGCAGCCGGGGGACCCAGGCAGGGGGAGACGCAGATACGCAGTATTTT. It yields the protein CASSRGTQAGGDADTQYF.

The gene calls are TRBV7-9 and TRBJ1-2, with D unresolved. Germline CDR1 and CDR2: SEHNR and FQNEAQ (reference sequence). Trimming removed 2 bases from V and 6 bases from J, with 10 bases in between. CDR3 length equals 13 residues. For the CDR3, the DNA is TGTGCCAGCAGCTTACAGGAGAGCCATGGCTACACCTTC. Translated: CASSLQESHGYTF.

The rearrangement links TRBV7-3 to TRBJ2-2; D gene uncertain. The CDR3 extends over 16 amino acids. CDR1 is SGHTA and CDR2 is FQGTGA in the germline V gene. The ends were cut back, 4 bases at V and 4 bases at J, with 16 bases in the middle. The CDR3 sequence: CASSYRQTVSTGELFF. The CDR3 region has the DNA TGTGCCAGCAGCTATCGGCAGACCGTCTCCACCGGGGAGCTGTTTTTT.

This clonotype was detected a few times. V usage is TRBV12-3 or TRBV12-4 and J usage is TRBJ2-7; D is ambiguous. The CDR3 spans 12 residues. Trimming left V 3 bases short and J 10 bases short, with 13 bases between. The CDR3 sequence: CASSLDGSIQYF. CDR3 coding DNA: TGTGCCAGCAGTTTGGACGGTTCTATTCAGTACTTC.

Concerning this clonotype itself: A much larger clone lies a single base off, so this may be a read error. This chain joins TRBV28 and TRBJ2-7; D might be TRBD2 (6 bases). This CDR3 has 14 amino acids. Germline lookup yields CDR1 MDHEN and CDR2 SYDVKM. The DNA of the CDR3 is TGTGCCGGCAGTCTGAGGGGACTCAGCTACGAGCAGTACTTC. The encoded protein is CAGSLRGLSYEQYF. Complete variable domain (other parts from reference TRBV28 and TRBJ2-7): DVKVTQSSRYLVKRTGEKVFLECVQDMDHENMFWYRQDPGLGLRLIYFSYDVKMKEKGDIPEGYSVSREKKERFSLILESASTNQTSMYLCAGSLRGLSYEQYFGPGTRLTVT.

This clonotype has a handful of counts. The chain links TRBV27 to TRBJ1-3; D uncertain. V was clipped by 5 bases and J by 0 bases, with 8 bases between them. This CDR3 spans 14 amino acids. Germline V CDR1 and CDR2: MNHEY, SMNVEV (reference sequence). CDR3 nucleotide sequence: TGTGCCAGCAGTCTTCAATCCTCTGGAAACACCATATATTTT. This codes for CASSLQSSGNTIYF.

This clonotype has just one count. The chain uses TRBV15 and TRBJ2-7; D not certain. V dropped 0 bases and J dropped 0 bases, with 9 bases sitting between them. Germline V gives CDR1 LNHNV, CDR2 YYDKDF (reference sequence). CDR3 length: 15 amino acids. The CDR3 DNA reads TGTGCCACCAGCAGAGATCCACGGAGCTCCTACGAGCAGTACTTC. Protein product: CATSRDPRSSYEQYF.

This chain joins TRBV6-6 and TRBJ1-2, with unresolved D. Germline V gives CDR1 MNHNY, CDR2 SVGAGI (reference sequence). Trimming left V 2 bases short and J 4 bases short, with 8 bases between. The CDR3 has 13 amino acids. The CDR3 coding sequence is TGTGCCAGCAGTTACGTGGGAAGCTATGGCTACACCTTC. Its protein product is CASSYVGSYGYTF.